These T cell receptor beta chains were read from a single sample in a study of blood T cell repertoires in COVID-19. TCRdb keeps only in-frame clones here, not all; method: immunoSEQ multiplex PCR. The repertoire holds about 230,000 clones, with roughly 85% as singletons. Sequencing was done on a sample of peripheral blood. The receptors were sampled from a man aged 40-50 years with acute or convalescent COVID-19. CDR3s include the opening cysteine and the closing phenylalanine or tryptophan. The D gene is left open where the match is weak. Clone size appears in some rows only: once, few, many, or a class for an expanded clone.

d_call: TRBD1; j_call: TRBJ1-1; v_call: TRBV6-6; clone_size: .; cdr3_aa: CASSYSGTGPTEAFF; cdr3_nt: TGTGCCAGCAGTTACTCGGGGACAGGGCCCACTGAAGCTTTCTTT
d_call: .; j_call: TRBJ2-7; v_call: TRBV28; clone_size: .; cdr3_aa: CASGIPGFGEQYF; cdr3_nt: TGTGCCAGCGGCATCCCGGGGTTCGGGGAGCAGTACTTC
d_call: .; j_call: TRBJ1-1; v_call: TRBV5-1; clone_size: .; cdr3_aa: CASSLAGGAAEAFF; cdr3_nt: TGCGCCAGCAGCTTGGCCGGGGGGGCCGCTGAAGCTTTCTTT
d_call: TRBD2; j_call: TRBJ2-1; v_call: TRBV27; clone_size: .; cdr3_aa: CATRLAGVRDNEQFF; cdr3_nt: TGTGCCACCCGACTAGCGGGGGTGAGGGACAATGAGCAGTTCTTC
d_call: .; j_call: TRBJ2-3; v_call: TRBV9; clone_size: .; cdr3_aa: CASTRGAPQQEDTQYF; cdr3_nt: TGTGCCAGCACACGGGGGGCCCCTCAACAAGAAGATACGCAGTATTTT
d_call: TRBD1; j_call: TRBJ1-1; v_call: TRBV3-1/TRBV3-2; clone_size: .; cdr3_aa: CASSPRQGEAFF; cdr3_nt: TGTGCCAGCAGCCCGAGACAGGGCGAAGCTTTCTTT
d_call: .; j_call: TRBJ2-1; v_call: TRBV30; clone_size: .; cdr3_aa: CAWSEGYNEQFF; cdr3_nt: TGTGCCTGGAGCGAGGGCTACAATGAGCAGTTCTTC
d_call: .; j_call: TRBJ1-1; v_call: TRBV27; clone_size: once; cdr3_aa: CASVKSVNTEAFF; cdr3_nt: TGTGCCAGCGTTAAGTCGGTGAACACTGAAGCTTTCTTT
d_call: TRBD1; j_call: TRBJ1-4; v_call: TRBV5-1; clone_size: .; cdr3_aa: CASSSQTGGGEKLFF; cdr3_nt: TGCGCCAGCAGCTCTCAGACAGGGGGCGGGGAAAAACTGTTTTTT
d_call: TRBD1; j_call: TRBJ1-2; v_call: TRBV18; clone_size: .; cdr3_aa: CASSVAGTGIVGYTF; cdr3_nt: TGTGCCAGCTCAGTGGCCGGGACAGGAATAGTAGGCTACACCTTC
d_call: .; j_call: TRBJ1-1; v_call: TRBV3-1/TRBV3-2; clone_size: .; cdr3_aa: CASSQEGGRTEAFF; cdr3_nt: TGTGCCAGCAGCCAAGAGGGGGGACGAACTGAAGCTTTCTTT
d_call: TRBD1; j_call: TRBJ1-2; v_call: TRBV6-5; clone_size: .; cdr3_aa: CASSSRTGGIYGYTF; cdr3_nt: TGTGCCAGCAGTTCGCGGACAGGGGGGATCTATGGCTACACCTTC
d_call: TRBD1; j_call: TRBJ2-7; v_call: TRBV19; clone_size: .; cdr3_aa: CASSQDRTGGTYEQYF; cdr3_nt: TGTGCCAGTAGCCAAGACCGGACAGGTGGAACCTACGAGCAGTACTTC
d_call: TRBD1; j_call: TRBJ2-1; v_call: TRBV5-6; clone_size: .; cdr3_aa: CASSPGQGTLYNEQFF; cdr3_nt: TGTGCCAGCAGCCCGGGACAGGGGACCTTATACAATGAGCAGTTCTTC
d_call: TRBD1; j_call: TRBJ1-6; v_call: TRBV6-2/TRBV6-3; clone_size: .; cdr3_aa: CASSSGTGGNSPLHF; cdr3_nt: TGTGCCAGCAGCTCCGGGACAGGGGGAAATTCACCCCTCCACTTT
d_call: .; j_call: TRBJ1-5; v_call: TRBV29-1; clone_size: .; cdr3_aa: CSVARTGINQPQHF; cdr3_nt: TGCAGCGTTGCCCGCACAGGGATCAATCAGCCCCAGCATTTT
d_call: TRBD2; j_call: TRBJ2-1; v_call: TRBV6-5; clone_size: .; cdr3_aa: CASSPGGPRNEQFF; cdr3_nt: TGTGCCAGCAGTCCGGGGGGGCCTAGGAATGAGCAGTTCTTC
d_call: .; j_call: TRBJ1-3; v_call: TRBV19; clone_size: .; cdr3_aa: CASSIREGSGNTIYF; cdr3_nt: TGTGCCAGTAGTATACGGGAAGGCTCTGGAAACACCATATATTTT
d_call: .; j_call: TRBJ1-2; v_call: TRBV3-1/TRBV3-2; clone_size: few; cdr3_aa: CASSHTQGNYGYTF; cdr3_nt: TGTGCCAGCAGCCATACCCAGGGGAACTATGGCTACACCTTC
d_call: TRBD2; j_call: TRBJ2-3; v_call: TRBV5-1; clone_size: .; cdr3_aa: CASSYGTSGGRDTQYF; cdr3_nt: TGCGCCAGCAGCTATGGGACTAGCGGGGGCCGAGATACGCAGTATTTT
d_call: .; j_call: TRBJ2-3; v_call: TRBV18; clone_size: .; cdr3_aa: CASSPQAGTDTQYF; cdr3_nt: TGTGCCAGCTCACCACAGGCAGGGACAGATACGCAGTATTTT
d_call: TRBD1; j_call: TRBJ1-2; v_call: TRBV6-1; clone_size: .; cdr3_aa: CASSEAGDRAPNYGYTF; cdr3_nt: TGTGCCAGCAGTGAAGCTGGGGACAGGGCCCCTAACTATGGCTACACCTTC
d_call: .; j_call: TRBJ1-1; v_call: TRBV9; clone_size: .; cdr3_aa: CASSASIVPNEAFF; cdr3_nt: TGTGCCAGCAGCGCTTCTATCGTCCCTAACGAAGCTTTCTTT
d_call: TRBD1; j_call: TRBJ1-3; v_call: TRBV9; clone_size: .; cdr3_aa: CASSAGGLISGNTIYF; cdr3_nt: TGTGCCAGCAGCGCAGGGGGGCTCATCTCTGGAAACACCATATATTTT
d_call: TRBD1; j_call: TRBJ1-5; v_call: TRBV9; clone_size: .; cdr3_aa: CASSPRDRPNQPQHF; cdr3_nt: TGTGCCAGCAGCCCCCGGGACAGGCCCAATCAGCCCCAGCATTTT
d_call: .; j_call: TRBJ2-3; v_call: TRBV2; clone_size: .; cdr3_aa: CASGAASTDTQYF; cdr3_nt: TGTGCCAGCGGGGCGGCCAGCACAGATACGCAGTATTTT
d_call: TRBD1; j_call: TRBJ2-1; v_call: TRBV27; clone_size: .; cdr3_aa: CASRLPGGSYNEQFF; cdr3_nt: TGTGCCAGCAGACTACCAGGGGGATCCTACAATGAGCAGTTCTTC
d_call: TRBD1; j_call: TRBJ1-1; v_call: TRBV18; clone_size: .; cdr3_aa: CASSLLGQVNTEAFF; cdr3_nt: TGTGCCAGCTCACTACTAGGACAGGTGAACACTGAAGCTTTCTTT
d_call: TRBD1; j_call: TRBJ2-7; v_call: TRBV30; clone_size: .; cdr3_aa: CAWTGTAYEQYF; cdr3_nt: TGTGCCTGGACCGGGACAGCGTACGAGCAGTACTTC
d_call: .; j_call: TRBJ1-1; v_call: TRBV19; clone_size: .; cdr3_aa: CASSISVNTEAFF; cdr3_nt: TGTGCCAGTAGTATATCTGTGAACACTGAAGCTTTCTTT
d_call: TRBD2; j_call: TRBJ2-3; v_call: TRBV15; clone_size: .; cdr3_aa: CATSRDISGGFSDTQYF; cdr3_nt: TGTGCCACCAGCAGAGATATTAGCGGGGGGTTCTCAGATACGCAGTATTTT
d_call: TRBD1; j_call: TRBJ1-3; v_call: TRBV28; clone_size: .; cdr3_aa: CASSSDRGGNTIYF; cdr3_nt: TGTGCCAGCAGTTCAGACAGGGGTGGAAACACCATATATTTT
d_call: TRBD1; j_call: TRBJ2-5; v_call: TRBV2; clone_size: .; cdr3_aa: CASSAGQGGETQYF; cdr3_nt: TGTGCCAGCAGCGCGGGACAGGGTGGAGAGACCCAGTACTTC
d_call: TRBD1; j_call: TRBJ2-6; v_call: TRBV15; clone_size: .; cdr3_aa: CATRRTGEVSGANVLTF; cdr3_nt: TGTGCCACCAGAAGGACAGGGGAGGTTTCTGGGGCCAACGTCCTGACTTTC
d_call: .; j_call: TRBJ1-4; v_call: TRBV4-1; clone_size: .; cdr3_aa: CASSQDSQNEKLFF; cdr3_nt: TGCGCCAGCAGCCAGGACAGTCAGAATGAAAAACTGTTTTTT
d_call: TRBD2; j_call: TRBJ2-1; v_call: TRBV2; clone_size: .; cdr3_aa: CASRLAGGVNEQFF; cdr3_nt: TGTGCCAGCAGACTAGCGGGGGGAGTGAATGAGCAGTTCTTC
d_call: TRBD1; j_call: TRBJ2-1; v_call: TRBV4-2; clone_size: .; cdr3_aa: CASGQTGSYNEQFF; cdr3_nt: TGTGCCAGCGGCCAGACAGGGAGCTACAATGAGCAGTTCTTC